This passage covers 7 T cell receptor beta chains from one sample sequenced in a study of blood T cell repertoires in COVID-19. Profiled with immunoSEQ multiplex PCR; TCRdb holds only in-frame clones, not every one. The table includes roughly 49,000 clones, approximately 84% detected once. Sequenced: peripheral blood. Source of these receptors: a man in his forties or fifties with active COVID-19.

J is TRBJ1-2 and V is TRBV3-1 (or the pseudogene TRBV3-2); no clear D gene. Germline V gene data show CDR1 as LGHDT and CDR2 as YNNKEL (reference sequence). The CDR3 runs 12 residues. Trimming took 2 bases from V and 6 from J, leaving 7 bases between them. CDR3 amino acids: CASSQNENGYTF. The DNA for the CDR3 is TGTGCCAGCAGCCAAAACGAGAATGGCTACACCTTC.

This chain connects TRBV5-1 to TRBJ2-1, with D perhaps matching TRBD1 (5 bases). The ends were cut back, 2 bases at V and 3 bases at J, with 9 bases in the middle. Germline-derived CDR1 and CDR2 are SGHRS and YFSETQ. The CDR3 spans 14 residues. CDR3 sequence (DNA): TGCGCCAGCAGCTTTGCCCAGGGCTACAATGAGCAGTTCTTC. It encodes CASSFAQGYNEQFF.

This chain connects TRBV5-8 to TRBJ1-5, with D unresolved. Germline V gene data show CDR1 as SGHTS and CDR2 as YDEGEE. The V and J ends lost 1 base and 11 bases respectively, with 16 bases between them. CDR3 length: 14 residues. As DNA, the CDR3 is TGTGCCAGCAGCTTGCCCGGACCGCGGGTGGCCCAGCATTTT. Translating it yields CASSLPGPRVAQHF.

The rearrangement links TRBV4-3 to TRBJ2-7, with 8 bases matching TRBD2. The ends lost 0 bases at V and 0 bases at J; junction bases unmatched: 10. Germline CDR1 LGHNA, CDR2 YSLEER. The CDR3 is 18 residues long. CDR3 nucleotides: TGCGCCAGCAGCCAAGATGGGGGAGAGCGGGGGCACTCCTACGAGCAGTACTTC. It translates to CASSQDGGERGHSYEQYF.

The rearrangement joins TRBV19 to TRBJ1-5; no firm D call. Germline CDR1 is LNHDA and CDR2 is SQIVND (reference sequence). The CDR3 has 15 amino acids. With 4 bases removed from V and 0 bases from J, the gap between germline ends came to 10 bases. Written as DNA, the CDR3 is TGTGCCAGTAGTAGGGGAGTGTATAGCAATCAGCCCCAGCATTTT. As protein: CASSRGVYSNQPQHF.

The chain is built from TRBV5-4 and TRBJ2-5; possibly TRBD2 for D (5 bases). The CDR3 has 14 amino acids. The germline CDR1 and CDR2 sequences are SGHNT and YYREEE (reference sequence). V lost 1 base and J 5 bases, leaving 12 bases between the germline ends. The CDR3 here is CASSLSGLTETQYF. CDR3 sequence (DNA): TGTGCCAGCAGCTTGTCGGGGTTGACTGAGACCCAGTACTTC.

For the CDR3, the DNA is TGTGCCTGGAGTGTAGGGCCGGGGAGCTCCTACGAGCAGTACTTC. Translated: CAWSVGPGSSYEQYF. The chain combines TRBV30 with TRBJ2-7; D may be TRBD2 (5 bases). The V gene's germline CDR1 is GTSNPN and CDR2 SVGIG (reference sequence). V was trimmed by 0 bases and J by 0 bases, leaving 12 bases between them. The CDR3 covers 15 residues.